Listed below are T cell receptor beta chains from one sample, sequenced in a study of T cell repertoires in cytomegalovirus infection. From the reads, TCRdb called clonotypes with MiXCR, one entry per CDR3 protein. The data hold approximately 200,000 distinct CDR3 sequences, with 22% observed a single time. Sequencing input: CD8+ T cells from PBMCs. These receptors came from a human donor in good health (CMV status not recorded). Some clones in this sample may be carry-over from other donors' samples. Both conserved end residues are part of each CDR3. Fields, in order: V gene, clone size, D gene, J gene, CDR3 DNA, CDR3 protein. The D gene is left open where the match is weak. Clone size is not always given. Where it is, it says once, few, many or a class for expanded clones.

>TRBV7-6|many|NA|TRBJ2-2
TGTGCCAGCAGCTTGGGCACCGGTAACACCGGGGAGCTGTTTTTT
CASSLGTGNTGELFF
>TRBV28|few|NA|TRBJ1-4
TGTGCCAGCAGTTTGGGACGGGGCGGGGATGAAAAACTGTTTTTT
CASSLGRGGDEKLFF
>TRBV4-1|NA|TRBD2|TRBJ2-1
TGCGCCAGCAGCCAGAGACTAGCGGGGGGCGGAAATGAGCAGTTCTTC
CASSQRLAGGGNEQFF
>TRBV29-1|NA|TRBD1|TRBJ2-6
TGCAGCGTTGAAGATTACGAGGGGGCAGGGGCCAACGTCCTGACTTTC
CSVEDYEGAGANVLTF
>TRBV4-1|few|NA|TRBJ2-2
TGCGCCAGCAGCCTCGGGGTTGGGCCCGGGGAGCTGTTTTTT
CASSLGVGPGELFF
>TRBV2|once|NA|TRBJ2-2
TGTGCCAGCAGCGGACTGGCCCGAGGCACCGGGGAGCTGTTTTTT
CASSGLARGTGELFF
>TRBV15|NA|TRBD1|TRBJ1-2
TGTGCCACCAGCAGAGATACAGGGGGAGATGGCTACACCTTC
CATSRDTGGDGYTF
>TRBV14|NA|NA|TRBJ2-7
TGTGCCAGCAGCCAAGAACCGGCCTCCTACGAGCAGTACTTC
CASSQEPASYEQYF
>TRBV6-5|few|NA|TRBJ1-1
TGTGCCAGCAGTCCCGATCTTACTGAAGCTTTCTTT
CASSPDLTEAFF
>TRBV29-1|NA|NA|TRBJ2-2
TGCAGCGTTGAAGACCGGGGGCTCAACACCGGGGAGCTGTTTTTT
CSVEDRGLNTGELFF
>TRBV7-6|NA|TRBD2|TRBJ2-7
TGTGCCAGCAGCAGACTAGCGGGGGGGGTATCATACGAGCAGTACTTC
CASSRLAGGVSYEQYF
>TRBV28|NA|NA|TRBJ1-3
TGTGCCAGCAGTTTCATTCTAGACTCTGGAAACACCATATATTTT
CASSFILDSGNTIYF
>TRBV28|NA|TRBD2|TRBJ2-3
TGTGCCAGCAGGCTGGGACTAGCGGTGAGCACAGATACGCAGTATTTT
CASRLGLAVSTDTQYF
>TRBV25-1|NA|TRBD1|TRBJ2-7
TGTGCCAGCGGCAGGACAGGGGAGTCCTACGAGCAGTACTTC
CASGRTGESYEQYF
>TRBV7-2|many|TRBD1|TRBJ1-6
TGTGCCAGCAGCACCCCGACAGGGGACTTCTATAATTCACCCCTCCACTTT
CASSTPTGDFYNSPLHF
>TRBV6-5|few|NA|TRBJ1-4
TGTGCCAGCAGTCGTTGGCAGGGCCAAGAAGAAAAACTGTTTTTT
CASSRWQGQEEKLFF
>TRBV12-3/TRBV12-4|few|TRBD2|TRBJ2-1
TGTGCCAGCAACGAGGGTGGGAGGGGTGATCTTCCGATCTTC
CASNEGGRGDLPIF
>TRBV7-6|NA|TRBD1|TRBJ1-2
TGTGCCAGCAGCTGGGACAGGGGGATAGGGGCCTATGGCTACACCTTC
CASSWDRGIGAYGYTF
>TRBV12-3/TRBV12-4|many|NA|TRBJ2-1
TGTGCCAGCCTTAATGTGCCGAATGAGCAGTTCTTC
CASLNVPNEQFF
>TRBV7-9|few|TRBD1|TRBJ1-6
TGTGCCAGCAGCTCCTCCGGGACAGGGTTGGGCTCACCCCTCCACTTT
CASSSSGTGLGSPLHF
>TRBV5-4|NA|NA|TRBJ2-3
TGTGCCAGCAGCTTCTGGACTACAAATGTCGATACGCAGTATTTT
CASSFWTTNVDTQYF
>TRBV6-1|few|NA|TRBJ2-1
TGTGCCAGCAGGATAACCGGGACCATCCCGGGCGACTACAATGAGCAGTTCTTC
CASRITGTIPGDYNEQFF
>TRBV12-3/TRBV12-4|NA|TRBD1|TRBJ1-6
TGTGCCAGCAGTTCGATTTGGACAGGGAATTCACCCCTCCACTTT
CASSSIWTGNSPLHF
>TRBV20-1|few|NA|TRBJ1-4
TGCAGTGTATGGACAGCCGGTGAAAAACTGTTTTTT
CSVWTAGEKLFF
>TRBV11-2|few|TRBD2|TRBJ2-7
TGTGCCAGCAGCTCAAGACTAGCCCTCCCTTACGAGCAGTACTTC
CASSSRLALPYEQYF
>TRBV25-1|NA|NA|TRBJ1-6
TGTGCCACCACGGGGGATCATTCACCCCTCCACTTT
CATTGDHSPLHF
>TRBV12-3/TRBV12-4|few|NA|TRBJ2-6
TGTGCCAGCAAGGGCAGGGGAAATCCTGGGGCCAACGTCCTGACTTTC
CASKGRGNPGANVLTF
>TRBV28|NA|TRBD2|TRBJ2-5
TGTGCCAGCAGTTTGACGAGACTAGCGGAAGAGACCCAGTACTTC
CASSLTRLAEETQYF
>TRBV6-2/TRBV6-3|many|NA|TRBJ2-1
TGTGCCAGCAGTTACATGGCAGTGGTTGATGAGCAGTTCTTC
CASSYMAVVDEQFF
>TRBV7-8|many|TRBD1|TRBJ1-5
TGTGCCAGCAGCCCCCTACGACAGGGAATAAGTCAGCCCCAGCATTTT
CASSPLRQGISQPQHF
>TRBV14|NA|NA|TRBJ1-3
TGTGCCAGCAGCCCCCTGCTGCTTTCTGGAAACACCATATATTTT
CASSPLLLSGNTIYF
>TRBV28|many|TRBD1|TRBJ1-6
TGTGCCAGCAGTGGACCGGGACAGGGTGATTCACCCCTCCACTTT
CASSGPGQGDSPLHF
>TRBV29-1|NA|NA|TRBJ2-2
TGCAGCGTTGATTTAAGTGGGGGTCTCGGGGAGCTGTTTTTT
CSVDLSGGLGELFF
>TRBV28|NA|NA|TRBJ2-7
TGTGCCAGCAGTTTTAGAGGGGCGAGGAAGAACGAGCAGTACTTC
CASSFRGARKNEQYF